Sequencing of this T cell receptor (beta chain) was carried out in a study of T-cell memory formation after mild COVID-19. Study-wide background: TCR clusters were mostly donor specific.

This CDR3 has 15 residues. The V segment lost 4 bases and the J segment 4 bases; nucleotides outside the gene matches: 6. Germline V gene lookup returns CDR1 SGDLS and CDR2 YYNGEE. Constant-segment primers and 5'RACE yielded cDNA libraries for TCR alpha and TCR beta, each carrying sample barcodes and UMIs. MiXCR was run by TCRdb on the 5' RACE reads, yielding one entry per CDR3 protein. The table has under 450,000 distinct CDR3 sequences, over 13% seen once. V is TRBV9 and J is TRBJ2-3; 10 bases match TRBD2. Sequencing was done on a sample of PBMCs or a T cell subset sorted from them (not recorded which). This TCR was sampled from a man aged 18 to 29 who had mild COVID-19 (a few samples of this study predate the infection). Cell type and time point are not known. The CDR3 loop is CASSRSGGASDTQYF. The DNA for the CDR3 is TGTGCCAGCAGCCGAAGCGGGGGGGCTTCAGATACGCAGTATTTT.